The 5 T cell receptor beta chains reported below all come from one sample, sequenced in a study of T cell responses to AZD1222 COVID-19 vaccine. Sequenced by immunoSEQ multiplex PCR; TCRdb stores in-frame clones only, minus some. The table shows tens of thousands of clones, with roughly 90% occurring only once. The source material was peripheral blood, sampled 28 days after the second AZD1222 dose. These TCRs come from an adult who received the AZD1222 COVID-19 vaccine.

This clone was seen only a few times. This sequence joins TRBV6-2 or TRBV6-3 and TRBJ1-1; unclear D gene. The V gene lost 5 bases and the J gene lost 11 bases, with 18 bases spanning the gap. The length of the CDR3 is 13 residues. Per the germline V gene, CDR1 is MNHEY and CDR2 is SVGEGT. The CDR3 DNA follows: TGTGCCAGCAGTACCCCTGCGGACCTGGGTGCTTTCTTT. Translated, it gives CASSTPADLGAFF.

This clone has just one count. The chain employs TRBV2 and TRBJ2-3; 8 bases align to TRBD2. The germline CDR1 and CDR2 sequences are SNHLY and FYNNEI. V dropped 7 bases and J dropped 2; count of bases not matched to a gene: 5. This CDR3 has 14 residues. This CDR3 reads CASKLAEFTDTQYF. The DNA of the CDR3 is TGTGCCAGCAAACTAGCGGAGTTCACAGATACGCAGTATTTT. The full variable domain, with the rest looked up from reference TRBV2 and TRBJ2-3, is EPEVTQTPSHQVTQMGQEVILRCVPISNHLYFYWYRQILGQKVEFLVSFYNNEISEKSEIFDDQFSVERPDGSNFTLKIRSTKLEDSAMYFCASKLAEFTDTQYFGPGTRLTVL.

This chain uses TRBV24-1 with TRBJ2-3, with TRBD2 identical over 11 bases. Per the germline V gene, CDR1 is KGHDR and CDR2 is SFDVKD. V trimming: 9 bases; J trimming: 3 bases; junction bases outside the gene matches: 7. CDR3 size: 15 residues. CDR3 residues: CATSFTSGRTDTQYF. Written as DNA, the CDR3 is TGTGCCACCTCATTTACTAGCGGGAGAACAGATACGCAGTATTTT.

The rearrangement uses TRBV6-6 and TRBJ2-7; D might be TRBD1 (6 bases). The CDR3 runs to 13 residues. Trimming pared 2 bases from V and 3 bases from J, leaving 8 bases between. The germline gives CDR1 MNHNY, CDR2 SVGAGI (reference sequence). This CDR3 reads CASSYAQGYEQYF. The CDR3 region has the DNA TGTGCCAGCAGTTACGCACAGGGCTACGAGCAGTACTTC.

The chain has TRBV15 and TRBJ1-6; 8 nucleotides line up with TRBD1. The CDR3 extends over 14 amino acids. Germline CDR1 reads LNHNV; CDR2 reads YYDKDF (reference sequence). Trimming took 4 bases from V and 7 from J; bases not matched to a gene: 3. In nucleotides, the CDR3 is TGTGCCACCAGCAAGGGACAGGAAAATTCACCCCTCCACTTT. It is translated as CATSKGQENSPLHF.